The clone carrying this T cell receptor (beta chain) was observed many times. Its matching antigen is unknown. The time point is: newly diagnosed GD, antithyroid drugs for less than 3 months. Scientists built the TCR library using RNA that was extracted from PBMCs. The authors drew patients from an endocrinology department in Xi'an, China. EDTA tubes received roughly 9.7 milliliters of drawn peripheral blood. This entry is derived from a study of regulatory T cells in long-lasting Graves disease. Study outcomes and limitations: Patients whose Graves' disease persisted exhibited lower TCR diversity than those newly diagnosed. Favoring TRBV28, TRBJ1-2 and TRBJ2-5 was a feature seen in persistent disease.

In building TCR beta libraries, iRepertoire HTBI primers were used together with Arm-PCR of CDR3 regions. In TCRdb, the multiplex PCR reads were re-called with MiXCR into one record per CDR3 protein. In the table there are approximately 230,000 distinct CDR3 sequences, around 16% of which are singletons. With 7 bases clipped from V and 7 bases from J, the junction kept 10 bases outside the gene matches. The germline gives CDR1 MDHEN, CDR2 SYDVKM. This CDR3 region has 15 residues. The V call is TRBV28, the J call TRBJ2-7; 13 bases fit TRBD2. This receptor was taken from a female donor with Graves disease. Sample: peripheral blood mononuclear cells (PBMCs), taken at new diagnosis, from a patient treated with antithyroid drugs. CDR3 region: CASTPTSGRAGEQYF. The CDR3 coding sequence is TGTGCCAGCACCCCTACTAGCGGGAGGGCGGGAGAGCAGTACTTC.